This passage covers 28 T cell receptor beta chains from one sample sequenced in a study of T cell responses to AZD1222 COVID-19 vaccine. The protocol was immunoSEQ multiplex PCR, while the TCRdb copy is restricted to in-frame clones and leaves out a portion. The repertoire holds about 140,000 clones, with roughly 92% as singletons. The material was peripheral blood, obtained 28 days after the second AZD1222 dose. These receptors all stem from an adult who received the AZD1222 COVID-19 vaccine.

The CDR3 DNA follows: TGTGCCTCTCGGGGACAGGGTGAGCGGTCAGAATCACCCCTCCACTTT. This sequence encodes CASRGQGERSESPLHF. The V call is TRBV10-3, the J call TRBJ1-6; the match to TRBD1 covers 9 bases. Germline V CDR1 and CDR2: ENHRY, SYGVKD. V was clipped by 11 bases and J by 10 bases; unmatched bases: 18. The CDR3 length is 16 residues.

The chain links TRBV9 to TRBJ2-5; TRBD2 matches at 11 bases. The CDR3 covers 16 residues. CDR1 is SGDLS and CDR2 is YYNGEE in the germline V gene. The V segment lost 0 bases and the J segment 5 bases; nucleotides outside the gene matches: 6. The CDR3 DNA follows: TGTGCCAGCAGCGTAGGTAGCGGGAGGGCGTGGGAGACCCAGTACTTC. Translation gives CASSVGSGRAWETQYF. Combining the CDR3 with reference TRBV9 and TRBJ2-5 gives the whole variable domain DSGVTQTPKHLITATGQRVTLRCSPRSGDLSVYWYQQSLDQGLQFLIQYYNGEERAKGNILERFSAQQFPDLHSELNLSSLELGDSALYFCASSVGSGRAWETQYFGPGTRLLVL.

The chain employs TRBV28 and TRBJ1-5, with 9 bases lining up with TRBD1. Losses at the gene ends were 11 bases for V and 2 bases for J; bases not matched to a gene: 7. Germline V CDR1 and CDR2: MDHEN, SYDVKM. The CDR3 covers 14 residues. CDR3 protein: CASWDRDGNQPQHF. Here the CDR3 DNA reads TGTGCCTCCTGGGACAGGGATGGCAATCAGCCCCAGCATTTT.

The chain has TRBV4-1 and TRBJ1-1, with a tentative D call TRBD1 (5 bases). This CDR3 has 15 residues. The V end lost 4 bases, the J end lost 4 bases, and 16 bases lay between the germline ends. Germline loops: CDR1 MGHRA, CDR2 YSYEKL. The CDR3 is CASSPSNPGGTEAFF. CDR3 nucleotide sequence: TGCGCCAGCAGCCCGTCTAATCCGGGGGGCACTGAAGCTTTCTTT.

The chain combines TRBV6-5 with TRBJ1-2; 8 bases fit TRBD1. The length of the CDR3 is 12 residues. J was trimmed by 3 bases and V by 8 bases; bases with no gene match: 2. From germline, CDR1 is MNHEY and CDR2 SVGAGI. CDR3 protein: CASSGGDYGYTF. Written as DNA, the CDR3 is TGTGCCAGCTCAGGGGGCGACTATGGCTACACCTTC.

This clone showed up just a few times. V usage is TRBV15 and J usage is TRBJ1-1; D call uncertain. The length of the CDR3 is 13 residues. Germline CDR1 reads LNHNV; CDR2 reads YYDKDF (reference sequence). V gave up 5 bases and J gave up 2 bases, with 9 bases separating them. CDR3 residues: CATSLKINTEAFF. The DNA of the CDR3 is TGTGCCACCAGCCTCAAAATCAACACTGAAGCTTTCTTT.

The chain recombines TRBV30 with TRBJ1-1; no firm D call. This CDR3 is built from 13 residues. V gave up 8 bases and J gave up 5 bases, with 18 bases separating them. CDR1 and CDR2 from the germline V gene are GTSNPN and SVGIG (reference sequence). As DNA, the CDR3 is TGTGCCGGCGAGGGCTCTCCTGGGACTGAAGCTTTCTTT. Its translation: CAGEGSPGTEAFF.

This clone was picked up one time. CDR3 amino acids: CASSPLPPTGSGNTIYF. CDR3 in DNA: TGTGCCAGCTCACCCCTACCCCCGACAGGCTCTGGAAACACCATATATTTT. The chain carries TRBV18 and TRBJ1-3, with D perhaps matching TRBD1 (6 bases). The CDR3 loop spans 17 amino acids. Germline V gene lookup returns CDR1 KGHSH and CDR2 LQKENI. Trimming took 3 bases from V and 0 from J, leaving 15 bases between them.

The genes are TRBV5-1 and TRBJ1-2; unclear D gene. The V end lost 4 bases, the J end lost 3 bases, and 13 bases lay between the germline ends. Looked up from germline, CDR1 is SGHRS and CDR2 is YFSETQ. The CDR3 has 14 residues. CDR3 DNA sequence: TGCGCCAGCAGCCCAAACGGACGGGACTATGGCTACACCTTC. Translation gives CASSPNGRDYGYTF.

The J gene is TRBJ1-2, the V gene TRBV7-9; D gene ambiguous. The CDR3 spans 13 residues. Trimming took 7 bases from V and 2 from J, leaving 11 bases between them. The germline CDR1 and CDR2 sequences are SEHNR and FQNEAQ (reference sequence). Here the CDR3 reads CASIASENYGYTF. The CDR3, as DNA: TGTGCCAGCATTGCGTCGGAGAACTATGGCTACACCTTC.

This clone has a single count. J is TRBJ1-1 and V is TRBV5-1, with 7 bases aligning to TRBD1. Germline CDR1 and CDR2: SGHRS and YFSETQ. The CDR3 length is 14 residues. V lost 4 bases and J lost 3; bases outside the gene matches: 6. The CDR3 DNA reads as TGCGCCAGCAGCGCCCGAACAGGGGACACTGAAGCTTTCTTT. This translates into CASSARTGDTEAFF.

The rearrangement links TRBV6-5 to TRBJ1-1; a weak D match, TRBD1 (5 bases). The CDR3 consists of 13 residues. V shed 6 bases and J shed 5 bases, with 13 bases lying between them. The germline gives CDR1 MNHEY, CDR2 SVGAGI. In nucleotides, the CDR3 is TGTGCCAGCAGAAAAACAGGTGGAACTGAAGCTTTCTTT. This sequence encodes CASRKTGGTEAFF.

This sequence joins TRBV7-9 and TRBJ2-7; possible D gene TRBD1, 6 bases. This CDR3 is built from 14 residues. V gave up 5 bases and J gave up 3 bases, with 14 bases separating them. Germline V CDR1 and CDR2: SEHNR, FQNEAQ (reference sequence). For the CDR3, the DNA is TGTGCCAGCAGCCCCCGACAGGACGTCTACGAGCAGTACTTC. It encodes CASSPRQDVYEQYF.

The CDR3 protein is CASSLDGRYEKLFF. In DNA, the CDR3 is TGTGCCAGCAGCTTGGACGGTCGCTATGAAAAACTGTTTTTT. The chain carries TRBV5-6 and TRBJ1-4; D ambiguous. The germline V and J ends were trimmed by 0 bases and 6 bases, with 9 bases remaining between them. The CDR3 covers 14 residues. The germline V gene encodes CDR1 SGHDT and CDR2 YYEEEE.

V is TRBV4-1 and J is TRBJ1-5; no clear D gene. Trimming took off 3 bases at V and 1 base at J, with 10 bases between the two ends. The CDR3 is 15 residues long. CDR1 is MGHRA, CDR2 YSYEKL, per germline. The CDR3 is CASSHTRGSNQPQHF. For the CDR3, the DNA is TGCGCCAGCAGCCATACTCGAGGGAGCAATCAGCCCCAGCATTTT.

This clone is a singleton in its sample. The chain links TRBV2 to TRBJ1-1, with unresolved D. Trimming took off 6 bases at V and 3 bases at J, with 14 bases between the two ends. The CDR3 loop spans 14 amino acids. Germline V gene data show CDR1 as SNHLY and CDR2 as FYNNEI. In nucleotides, the CDR3 is TGTGCCAGCAGGAACCTCGGAGCTGACACTGAAGCTTTCTTT. This codes for CASRNLGADTEAFF.

The gene calls are TRBV4-2 and TRBJ1-1, with a weak D call TRBD1 (5 bases). V gave up 0 bases and J gave up 6 bases, with 14 bases separating them. Germline CDR1 reads LGHNA; CDR2 reads YNFKEQ. This CDR3 has 15 residues. The CDR3 sequence: CASSQDRGRWAEAFF. For the CDR3, the DNA is TGTGCCAGCAGCCAAGACCGGGGGAGGTGGGCTGAAGCTTTCTTT.

V and J are TRBV6-4 and TRBJ1-1, with D possibly TRBD1 on 6 matching bases. V was shortened by 3 bases and J by 5 bases, with 10 bases between the two germline ends. The CDR3 is made up of 13 amino acids. CDR1 is MRHNA and CDR2 is SNTAGT in the germline V gene. The DNA for the CDR3 is TGTGCCAGCAGTGAATGGACAGAAACTGAAGCTTTCTTT. It yields the protein CASSEWTETEAFF.

The rearrangement uses TRBV24-1 and TRBJ1-2; D gene unclear. The V end lost 3 bases, the J end lost 0 bases, and 1 base lay between the germline ends. The CDR3 runs to 12 residues. Germline V gene data show CDR1 as KGHDR and CDR2 as SFDVKD. In DNA form, the CDR3 reads TGTGCCACCAGTGATACTAACTATGGCTACACCTTC. Its protein product is CATSDTNYGYTF.

This chain joins TRBV19 and TRBJ2-5, with 11 bases aligning to TRBD2. Germline CDR1 LNHDA, CDR2 SQIVND (reference sequence). Losses at the gene ends were 1 base for V and 9 bases for J; bases not matched to a gene: 4. The CDR3 sequence is 14 residues long. The CDR3: CASSIVGSGGAQYF. CDR3 bases: TGTGCCAGTAGTATAGTGGGTAGCGGGGGGGCCCAGTACTTC.

V is TRBV11-2 and J is TRBJ1-2, with TRBD1 as a possible D gene (5 bases). Per the germline V gene, CDR1 is SGHAT and CDR2 is FQNNGV. Trimming pared 5 bases from V and 8 bases from J, leaving 24 bases between. This CDR3 is built from 16 residues. The CDR3 here is CASSPLGGLQIGGYTF. CDR3 nucleotides: TGTGCCAGCAGCCCATTGGGGGGATTACAAATCGGGGGCTACACCTTC.

The V and J genes are TRBV15 and TRBJ2-3; 7 nucleotides align to TRBD1. This CDR3 has 18 amino acids. The V and J ends lost 0 bases and 4 bases, in that order; junction bases with no gene match: 13. CDR1 LNHNV and CDR2 YYDKDF come from the germline V gene (reference sequence). CDR3: CATSRDGQTGIGADTQYF. In DNA form, the CDR3 reads TGTGCCACCAGCAGAGATGGCCAGACAGGGATCGGGGCAGATACGCAGTATTTT.

The rearrangement uses TRBV7-8 and TRBJ1-1, with D possibly being TRBD1 (5 bases). V lost 2 bases and J 7 bases, leaving 17 bases between the germline ends. The CDR3 is made up of 15 amino acids. The germline CDR1 and CDR2 sequences are SGHVS and FQNEAQ. CDR3 region: CASSLSGGHGGEAFF. CDR3 bases: TGTGCCAGCAGCTTAAGTGGCGGTCACGGGGGTGAAGCTTTCTTT.

This chain links TRBV7-6 with TRBJ1-1, with a weak D call TRBD1 (6 bases). V lost 5 bases to trimming and J lost 3 bases, with 16 bases between them. This CDR3 comprises 15 residues. Germline values: CDR1 SGHVS, CDR2 FNYEAQ. CDR3 coding DNA: TGTGCCAGCAGCCCGCCGGACAGACCGTACACTGAAGCTTTCTTT. Amino acids: CASSPPDRPYTEAFF.

The rearrangement joins TRBV6-5 to TRBJ1-4; perhaps TRBD1 as D (6 bases). V was pared by 7 bases and J by 8 bases, with 17 bases between. The germline V gene has CDR1 MNHEY and CDR2 SVGAGI. The CDR3 is 14 residues long. The CDR3 DNA reads as TGTGCCAGCAAGGGACTGTTCCAGGGGGAAAAACTGTTTTTT. Amino acid sequence: CASKGLFQGEKLFF.

This clone showed up just once. The V gene is TRBV18, the J gene TRBJ1-2, with 10 nucleotides matching TRBD1. The germline V gene encodes CDR1 KGHSH and CDR2 LQKENI. The CDR3 loop spans 15 amino acids. After removal of 6 bases from V and 3 bases from J, the junction contained 7 bases not matched to a gene. The CDR3 nucleotides read TGTGCCAGCTCGACACCGGGACAGGGGTACTATGGCTACACCTTC. This gives the protein CASSTPGQGYYGYTF.

The V call is TRBV5-1, the J call TRBJ1-3; D is ambiguous. The CDR3 is made up of 13 amino acids. Germline CDR1 and CDR2: SGHRS and YFSETQ. Trimming took 5 bases from V and 0 from J, leaving 6 bases between them. The CDR3 protein is CASRSSSGNTIYF. CDR3 coding DNA: TGCGCCAGCAGATCGAGCTCTGGAAACACCATATATTTT.

This chain joins TRBV3-1 (or the pseudogene TRBV3-2) and TRBJ1-4; D is uncertain. Trimming pared 1 base from V and 2 bases from J, leaving 14 bases between. Germline V lookup: CDR1 LGHDT, CDR2 YNNKEL (reference sequence). The CDR3 runs to 17 residues. CDR3 loop: CASSQARWRTTNEKLFF. The DNA of the CDR3 is TGTGCCAGCAGCCAAGCCCGCTGGCGGACTACTAATGAAAAACTGTTTTTT.